The clone carrying this T cell receptor (beta chain) has ten or more counts. Naive CD8 libraries used 20,000 to 1,000,000 sorted cells and 10%, 30% or 50% RNA. The CD8+CD4-CCR7+CD45RA+ phenotype defined the sorted naive CD8 T cells. The bulk TCR libraries were made with methods described before and with listed TCR primers. One entry per CDR3 protein, called by TCRdb with MiXCR from the PCR reads. The sample carries 460,000 or so distinct CDR3 sequences, over 20% recorded once. This sample was taken from a study of molecular identifiers for immune sequencing clone quantification. Germline V gives CDR1 SGHNT, CDR2 YYREEE (reference sequence). This CDR3 region has 15 residues. Trimming removed 3 bases from V and 0 bases from J, with 12 bases in between.

The clonotype was recovered from a human donor in good health. Some libraries in this study had Jurkat cell RNA spiked in. The rearrangement links TRBV5-4 to TRBJ1-1; maybe TRBD1 (6 bases). The specimen was naive CD8+ T cells from blood, with Jurkat cell RNA spiked in. Subset reported: FACS-sorted CD8+CD4-CCR7+CD45RA+ naive T cells. The CDR3 DNA follows: TGTGCCAGCAGCTCCCGGGGGGGGCTGAACACTGAAGCTTTCTTT. Translating gives CASSSRGGLNTEAFF.